The entry below gives a single T cell receptor (beta chain) sequence along with its context. Its cognate antigen has yet to be identified. Base qualities are not recorded, but no much larger clone differs from it by a single base. This record comes from a study of cytomegalovirus exposure and HLA in healthy donors (dated by TCRdb to 2015 to 2018). Concerning the study at large: In an earlier analysis of 450 to 750 of the donors, approximately 300 Gb of sequence data and 117 million unique TCR beta sequences from 150 million to 200 million T cells were reported. Around 330 gigabases of sequencing data and roughly 80 million unique TCR sequences made up an early release that covered 640 HLA-typed donors. The genetic ancestry cluster associated with self-reported Caucasian donors included 80% to 90% of the 300 to 450 genotyped donors. The study aimed to test whether signatures of past pathogen exposure could be identified by cataloging public T cell receptors. The study profiled the T cell repertoires of some 610 subjects by immunosequencing and related them to cytomegalovirus serostatus. A separate validation cohort of 100 to 150 different subjects was used in addition to the roughly 720-subject first cohort. To predict cytomegalovirus infection status, the study brought together high-throughput TCR immunosequencing, statistical association of individual TCRs with disease status, and machine learning. A later analysis re-analyzed previously published TCR beta repertoires from 666 donors and added high-resolution HLA genotyping to study TCR occurrence patterns. Rather than drawing on any new phenotypic data, the later analysis identified candidate immune exposures from TCR beta sequences and the way those sequences occurred across donors. In an earlier analysis of over 550 of the donors, high-throughput TCR beta sequencing was used to judge whether each TCR beta V gene segment behaved as functional or pseudogenic. Donor age, sex, ethnicity and CMV serostatus were collected together with the repertoire data. In a later genetic analysis, genome-wide SNP genotypes for about 60% of the 666 donors were used, and that subset was treated as a discovery cohort. All discovery cohort repertoires had been generated on a single sequencing platform. Both class I and class II loci were covered by HLA typing, at four-digit resolution. The number of typed donors differed by locus: roughly 620-630 for A, B, C, DRB1 and DQB1; approximately 540 for DQA1; some 610 for DPA1; and around 490 for DPB1. Because of strong linkage in the cohort, roughly five DR-DQ haplotypes were treated as single units for association and clustering. Across roughly 420 genotyped donors of the cohort, an average of about 250,000 unique TCR beta nucleotide sequences per donor were sequenced, and approximately 19% of those sequences were non-productive.

The cohort was made up of several hundred healthy bone marrow donors. At the time of sampling, every cohort member was nominally healthy, though immune exposures that went unrecorded were likely present. The donor was CMV seronegative and was included in the group of approximately 350 seronegative cohort members. Each donor provided a peripheral blood sample, and peripheral blood mononuclear cells were used for TCR beta sequencing. Genomic DNA was extracted from the blood cell samples with the Qiagen DNeasy Blood Extraction Kit. Library preparation employed the immunoSEQ multiplex PCR assay. The multiplex PCR relied on a mix of 60 forward primers for TCR Vbeta segments and 13 reverse primers for TCR Jbeta segments. The CDR3 region of rearranged TCR beta genes was amplified from genomic DNA with a multiplex PCR assay. Amplified TCR beta libraries were sequenced as 87-base-pair reads on the Illumina HiSeq System. Turning to the authors' computational methods: A later analysis counted approximately 84 million unique TCR beta chains across the approximately 700 repertoires, and roughly 9.9 million of these chains were shared by at least two donors. A nearest-neighbor algorithm error-corrected the raw reads and collapsed the reads into unique sequences, merging closely related sequences to remove PCR and sequencing errors. Alignment of CDR3 sequences to IMGT reference sequences was used to assign V, D and J gene segments. For a sequence to be retained, at least a six-nucleotide match to both a V gene segment and a J gene segment was required. Rearrangements were classified as productive when the CDR3 lacked stop codons and remained in frame with V and J, and all other rearrangements were classified as non-productive. CDR3 was defined according to IMGT convention as the region running from the second conserved V-encoded cysteine to the conserved J-encoded phenylalanine. The earlier analysis of 450 to 750 of the donors excluded any sequence lacking an unambiguous match to a single V gene segment. In an earlier analysis of more than 500 of the donors, a V segment was called functional when productive rearrangements were above 56.7%, and segregating when the standard deviation between donors exceeded 5%. A statistical classification framework was built for diagnosing cytomegalovirus status from the catalog of TCR beta chain sequences. In a later analysis, TCR nucleotide sequences were compared against IMGT/GENE-DB human TR gene sequences so that V and J genes could be assigned. In a later analysis, CDR3 sequences and most-parsimonious VDJ recombination scenarios were assigned using the TCRdist pipeline. In a later analysis, each TCR beta chain was defined by its CDR3 amino acid sequence together with its V-gene family, and reads without a unique V-gene family were excluded. A later analysis removed 550 to 700 highly shared, low-generation-probability nucleotide sequences to deal with suspected cross-contamination and a sequencing artifact. In a later analysis, a clonal expansion index for each public chain was calculated from normalized within-repertoire ranks of inferred template counts. In a later analysis, generation probabilities were computed with a VDJ recombination model fitted to out-of-frame rearrangements, and the resulting probabilities were checked against IGoR. A later analysis scored TCR-TCR, TCR-HLA and TCR-CMV co-occurrence with hypergeometric tests, applying a repertoire-size bias correction to TCR pairs. False discovery rates were estimated in a later analysis by permuting HLA or CMV assignments 20 times. In a later analysis, co-occurring TCRs were grouped using DBSCAN, and TCRdist sequence similarity was added for clustering within HLA-allele-positive subsets. Co-occurrence clustering excluded repertoires with fewer than 30,000 or more than 120,000 public chains, plus five with anomalous nucleotide sharing. This immuneACCESS table, as held by TCRdb, lists in-frame sequences with V and J called but not all clones. Of the missing ones, under half trace to an unresolved V gene in checked studies; the others have no known cause. That table is the source of V, J and clone size, and D and trimming were worked out from the DNA. Here the sample has 130,000 to 150,000 clones; approximately 70% occur a single time. 1% to 1.5% of the sample is held by the ten biggest clonotypes.

Study-wide conclusions, independent of this receptor: In a later analysis, most CMV-associated TCR beta chains were found to appear HLA-restricted, with HLA associations seemingly driven largely by CMV exposure. The classifier was reported to diagnose cytomegalovirus status with high specificity and sensitivity in both the original cohort and the validation cohort. Specific HLA alleles were associated with around 18,000 TCR beta sequences at a false discovery rate of 0.05 in a later analysis. Linkage disequilibrium might explain the correlated functional status among segregating V segments, but an unknown experimental factor could not be excluded. The only immune exposure information available for the cohort was CMV serostatus. An earlier analysis of approximately 570 of the donors showed that most TCR beta V segments appeared in productive rearrangements either about 87% or about 30% of the time, which broadly matched IMGT annotations. In vitro tests confirmed that a few of the cytomegalovirus-associated TCR beta chains recognize cytomegalovirus antigens. This cohort had only TCR beta chains sequenced, and the lack of alpha or paired-chain data limited which features could be detected. Compared with the roughly 670-donor mean, donors in an Asian-associated ancestry cluster had fewer N-insertions in productive TCRs, according to a later genetic analysis. Across donors, most TCR sequences were observed very rarely, whereas some public TCRs were present in many individuals. A further reported finding was that TCR beta sequences accurately predicted the HLA-A and HLA-B alleles for most subjects in the first cohort. Compared with equally common non-associated chains, HLA-associated TCR beta chains in a later analysis were more clonally expanded and had lower generation probabilities. Over 15 rarely observed V segments, including chromosome 9 orphons, were excluded from the earlier analysis of several hundred of the donors because counts were too low. In the study, around 150 TCR beta chains were listed as associated with cytomegalovirus. Strong co-occurrence of HLA alleles, especially DR and DQ, made assigning TCR associations to individual alleles difficult. According to the authors, the approach could potentially be generalized to other disease states and immunological phenotypes. Because HLA typing was unavailable for some donors at each locus, only the typed subset was used in association tests. A later analysis reported that several top co-occurrence clusters appeared linked to parvovirus B19, influenza, CMV and Epstein-Barr virus. A cluster of highly shared sequence variants was judged likely to be a technical artifact of the sequencing pipeline. V-gene and J-gene trimming of TCR beta chains was associated with a missense DCLRE1C variant in a later genetic analysis, and the association was replicated in an independent cohort. A later analysis found that TCR association rates varied across HLA loci, with DRB1 alleles showing the most associated TCRs and HLA-C alleles the fewest. Presence/absence analyses assumed roughly uniform sequencing depth across donors, an assumption that may not hold.

Input material: PBMCs. The receptor was derived from a woman between 40 and 55 years old in good health and CMV-seronegative.

In nucleotides, the sequence is TGCGCCAGCAGCGAGGGACTTGCGGGAAACATTCAGTACTTC. This translates into CASSEGLAGNIQYF. The V gene is TRBV5-1 and the J gene is TRBJ2-4, and the D gene may be TRBD2, 6 bases matching. In the germline V gene, CDR1 corresponds to SGHRS and CDR2 to YFSETQ. The germline ends are 14 bases apart after V is trimmed by 4 bases and J by 6 bases. The CDR3 holds 14 amino acids from the cysteine to the phenylalanine. Only CDR3 DNA remains: 42 bases, in frame from the first base. Outside the CDR3, residues come from the reference TRBV5-1 and TRBJ2-4 proteins, so the full variable domain is: KAGVTQTPRYLIKTRGQQVTLSCSPISGHRSVSWYQQTPGQGLQFLFEYFSETQRNKGNFPGRFSGRQFSNSRSEMNVSTLELGDSALYLCASSEGLAGNIQYFGAGTRLSVL.